What follows are 18 T cell receptor beta chains derived from one specimen sequenced in a study of beta chain features in type 1 diabetes. The sequenced template was cDNA made from the entire isolated RNA. TCRdb's table, derived via immunoSEQ multiplex PCR, lists solely in-frame clones and lacks some. The data hold fewer than 65,000 clones, with about 61% observed a single time. What was sequenced was Tregs from blood. The origin of the receptors is a woman aged 18-35 years in good health.

This clone was counted only a few times. This chain links TRBV10-3 with TRBJ2-2, with D tentatively TRBD2 (6 bases). Trimming took off 3 bases at V and 4 bases at J, with 15 bases between the two ends. Looked up from germline, CDR1 is ENHRY and CDR2 is SYGVKD. The length of the CDR3 is 16 residues. The DNA for the CDR3 is TGTGCCATCAGTGATATTAGCGGAGGGATCACCGGGGAGCTGTTTTTT. Its translation: CAISDISGGITGELFF.

This clone appeared a few times. This chain uses TRBV2 with TRBJ1-5, with 8 positions matching TRBD1. Germline V gene lookup returns CDR1 SNHLY and CDR2 FYNNEI. V was clipped by 6 bases and J by 7 bases; unmatched bases: 11. The CDR3 has 15 residues. The DNA of the CDR3 is TGTGCCAGCAGGGGGGGCAGGGGGCTTCGACAGCCCCAGCATTTT. Its translation is CASRGGRGLRQPQHF.

The CDR3 loop is CASSLPGEETQYF. CDR3 DNA: TGCGCCAGCAGCTTACCGGGAGAAGAGACCCAGTACTTC. This chain uses TRBV5-1 with TRBJ2-5; D perhaps matches TRBD2 (6 bases). Deletions cut 2 bases from V and 3 bases from J, with 8 bases between. CDR3 length: 13 residues. The germline V gene has CDR1 SGHRS and CDR2 YFSETQ.

V usage is TRBV6-5 and J usage is TRBJ1-3; D call uncertain. The CDR3 runs to 16 residues. The germline CDR1 and CDR2 sequences are MNHEY and SVGAGI. The V end lost 0 bases, the J end lost 4 bases, and 13 bases lay between the germline ends. CDR3 residues: CASSYSAGLAGNTIYF. In DNA form, the CDR3 reads TGTGCCAGCAGTTACTCCGCGGGGTTGGCCGGAAACACCATATATTTT.

The J gene is TRBJ2-3, the V gene TRBV9; 9 nucleotides align to TRBD2. Germline CDR1 is SGDLS and CDR2 is YYNGEE. V dropped 0 bases and J dropped 4; count of bases not matched to a gene: 3. This CDR3 comprises 15 residues. The CDR3 DNA sequence: TGTGCCAGCAGCGTAGTAGCGGGGGACGCAGATACGCAGTATTTT. It translates to CASSVVAGDADTQYF.

A single count supports this clone. The V and J genes are TRBV6-5 and TRBJ1-2; weak D call: TRBD1 (6 bases). With 6 bases removed from V and 0 bases from J, the gap between germline ends came to 11 bases. Per germline, CDR1 MNHEY and CDR2 SVGAGI. The length of the CDR3 is 14 residues. The CDR3 is CASRKQGANYGYTF. In DNA form, the CDR3 reads TGTGCCAGCAGAAAACAGGGAGCTAACTATGGCTACACCTTC.

This chain links TRBV30 with TRBJ1-4, with D possibly matching TRBD1 (5 bases). Germline V gene lookup returns CDR1 GTSNPN and CDR2 SVGIG (reference sequence). The ends were cut back, 4 bases at V and 1 base at J, with 19 bases in the middle. The CDR3 has 17 amino acids. CDR3 residues: CAWTTKGAGITNEKLFF. CDR3 sequence (DNA): TGTGCCTGGACGACGAAAGGGGCAGGGATAACTAATGAAAAACTGTTTTTT.

This clone was recorded a few times. V usage is TRBV5-1 and J usage is TRBJ1-5; 9 positions match TRBD1. CDR3 length: 15 residues. V trimming: 2 bases; J trimming: 5 bases; junction bases outside the gene matches: 5. From germline, CDR1 is SGHRS and CDR2 YFSETQ. The CDR3 sequence: CASSLQGARDQPQHF. The DNA for the CDR3 is TGCGCCAGCAGCTTACAGGGGGCTAGGGATCAGCCCCAGCATTTT.

This sequence joins TRBV2 and TRBJ1-3; 9 bases match TRBD1. Germline V CDR1 and CDR2: SNHLY, FYNNEI. J lost 4 bases, V lost 4 bases, and 5 bases had no gene match. CDR3 length equals 15 residues. The CDR3 region is CASSGTGVAGNTIYF. The CDR3 DNA sequence: TGTGCCAGCAGTGGGACAGGGGTGGCCGGAAACACCATATATTTT.

The V and J genes are TRBV4-1 and TRBJ1-2; the match to TRBD1 covers 7 bases. The V gene's germline CDR1 is MGHRA and CDR2 YSYEKL. V shed 3 bases and J 8 bases; nucleotides not matched to a gene: 18. The CDR3 contains 17 residues. CDR3 residues: CASSQGRGGGLASGYTF. For the CDR3, the DNA is TGCGCCAGCAGCCAGGGTCGTGGAGGGGGCTTAGCGAGCGGCTACACCTTC.

This chain uses TRBV18 with TRBJ1-5; D may be TRBD1 (5 bases). The V gene's germline CDR1 is KGHSH and CDR2 LQKENI. V gave up 3 bases and J gave up 11 bases, with 17 bases separating them. This CDR3 is built from 14 residues. In DNA form, the CDR3 reads TGTGCCAGCTCACCGGAATGGGGGGTTCGGGCCCAGCATTTT. This sequence encodes CASSPEWGVRAQHF. Complete variable domain (other parts from reference TRBV18 and TRBJ1-5): NAGVMQNPRHLVRRRGQEARLRCSPMKGHSHVYWYRQLPEEGLKFMVYLQKENIIDESGMPKERFSAEFPKEGPSILRIQQVVRGDSAAYFCASSPEWGVRAQHFGDGTRLSIL.

This clone was seen more than once but under ten times. The rearrangement uses TRBV5-1 and TRBJ2-5; 7 bases line up with TRBD1. The DNA end is more similar to TRBJ2-7, so the J call may be wrong. This CDR3 spans 12 amino acids. The germline V gene has CDR1 SGHRS and CDR2 YFSETQ. CDR3 amino acids: CASSLQGREQYF. The CDR3 nucleotides read TGCGCCAGCAGCTTACAGGGGCGCGAGCAGTACTTC.

The V and J genes are TRBV21-1 and TRBJ1-1; the table's D call TRBD1 went unverified against the DNA. TRBV21-1 represents a pseudogene. The CDR3 consists of 14 residues. This chain's CDR3 is CASSSTGGSTEAFF. The DNA of the CDR3 is TGTGCCAGCAGCTCGACAGGGGGATCCACTGAAGCTTTCTTT.

The genes are TRBV18 and TRBJ1-4, with 9 positions matching TRBD1. Germline CDR1 reads KGHSH; CDR2 reads LQKENI. CDR3 length: 16 amino acids. V was pared by 4 bases and J by 3 bases, with 6 bases of the junction left unmatched. The CDR3 bases are TGTGCCAGCTCACTGGGACAGGGACGGTCTAATGAAAAACTGTTTTTT. Translated, it gives CASSLGQGRSNEKLFF.

This rearrangement joins TRBV7-9 to TRBJ2-5; 7 nucleotides line up with TRBD1. The CDR3 has 15 amino acids. Germline V gene lookup returns CDR1 SEHNR and CDR2 FQNEAQ (reference sequence). Unmatched junction bases numbered 8, after V lost 5 bases and J lost 2 bases. DNA for the CDR3: TGTGCCAGCAGCCGAATAGGGACAGATCAAGAGACCCAGTACTTC. The encoded protein is CASSRIGTDQETQYF.

The V gene is TRBV30, the J gene TRBJ2-7; the match to TRBD1 covers 9 bases. Unmatched junction bases numbered 5, after V lost 0 bases and J lost 2 bases. The CDR3 totals 15 residues. Germline V gene data show CDR1 as GTSNPN and CDR2 as SVGIG (reference sequence). CDR3 in DNA: TGTGCCTGGAGTGTACTCGGGACAGGGACCTACGAGCAGTACTTC. Residues: CAWSVLGTGTYEQYF.

The rearrangement uses TRBV7-2 and TRBJ1-5, with a tentative D call TRBD1 (6 bases). CDR1 and CDR2 from the germline V gene are SGHTA and FQGNSA. V was trimmed by 4 bases and J by 0 bases, leaving 10 bases between them. This CDR3 comprises 15 residues. CDR3 bases: TGTGCCAGCAGCTGGGACAACTATAGCAATCAGCCCCAGCATTTT. It specifies CASSWDNYSNQPQHF.

In its sample, this clone was seen a few times. The rearrangement uses TRBV9 and TRBJ2-1; maybe TRBD2 (6 bases). Germline values: CDR1 SGDLS, CDR2 YYNGEE. V lost 0 bases and J lost 0, with 19 bases in between. The CDR3 contains 19 residues. In DNA, the CDR3 is TGTGCCAGCAGCGTAGGTCGGGTGACGGGGGTTTTCTCCTACAATGAGCAGTTCTTC. Translating gives CASSVGRVTGVFSYNEQFF. Based on the CDR3 plus reference TRBV9 and TRBJ2-1, the full variable domain is DSGVTQTPKHLITATGQRVTLRCSPRSGDLSVYWYQQSLDQGLQFLIQYYNGEERAKGNILERFSAQQFPDLHSELNLSSLELGDSALYFCASSVGRVTGVFSYNEQFFGPGTRLTVL.